Following are 13 T cell receptor beta chains from one sample sequenced in a study of blood T cell repertoires in COVID-19. Method: immunoSEQ multiplex PCR; TCRdb's copy keeps in-frame clones and lacks some. Of approximately 210,000 clones in the sample, around 82% were seen once. The material sequenced was peripheral blood. All receptors come from a woman aged 50 to 65 with acute or convalescent COVID-19.

This clone was counted only a few times. The chain has TRBV10-2 and TRBJ2-7; 7 positions match TRBD1. V was clipped by 6 bases and J by 0 bases; unmatched bases: 5. The V gene's germline CDR1 is WSHSY and CDR2 SAAADI. The CDR3 consists of 14 residues. CDR3 in DNA: TGCGCCAGCAGGCACAGGGGCACCTCCTACGAGCAGTACTTC. As protein: CASRHRGTSYEQYF.

The chain employs TRBV14 and TRBJ1-1; no clear D gene. Trimming took off 2 bases at V and 2 bases at J, with 9 bases between the two ends. The CDR3 has 14 amino acids. Looked up from germline, CDR1 is SGHDN and CDR2 is FVKESK. The CDR3 spells CASSQYNTNTEAFF. In DNA form, the CDR3 reads TGTGCCAGCAGCCAATATAACACCAACACTGAAGCTTTCTTT.

This clone came up once. The genes are TRBV24-1 and TRBJ2-1, with TRBD2 identical over 8 bases. Looked up from germline, CDR1 is KGHDR and CDR2 is SFDVKD. There are 15 residues in the CDR3. V shed 2 bases, J shed 4 bases, and the junction held 3 bases outside the gene matches. The CDR3 sequence is CATSDSGTRYNEQFF. The CDR3 coding sequence is TGTGCCACCAGTGATTCCGGGACTAGATACAATGAGCAGTTCTTC.

This chain connects TRBV6-1 to TRBJ2-7; TRBD2 might be the D (7 bases). The germline CDR1 and CDR2 sequences are MNHNS and SASEGT. This CDR3 spans 15 amino acids. V lost 0 bases to trimming and J lost 7 bases, with 16 bases between them. CDR3 nucleotide sequence: TGTGCCAGCAGTGAAGCGTCGAGGGAGGGGGGGGAGCAGTACTTC. The encoded protein is CASSEASREGGEQYF.

This chain uses TRBV28 with TRBJ1-2, with TRBD1 identical over 9 bases. CDR1 MDHEN and CDR2 SYDVKM come from the germline V gene. Unmatched junction bases numbered 3, after V lost 5 bases and J lost 5 bases. This CDR3 has 13 amino acids. CDR3 in amino acids: CASSPGTGYGYTF. CDR3 nucleotide sequence: TGTGCCAGCAGTCCCGGGACAGGGTATGGCTACACCTTC.

The chain combines TRBV15 with TRBJ1-3; D perhaps matches TRBD1 (6 bases). CDR3 length: 16 amino acids. V was clipped by 1 base and J by 3 bases, with 13 bases between them. Germline V gives CDR1 LNHNV, CDR2 YYDKDF (reference sequence). The CDR3 DNA sequence: TGTGCCACCAGCAGAGGGGTAGGGGGAGATGGAAACACCATATATTTT. The encoded protein is CATSRGVGGDGNTIYF.

The rearrangement joins TRBV2 to TRBJ2-7, with D possibly TRBD1 on 7 matching bases. CDR1 SNHLY and CDR2 FYNNEI come from the germline V gene. This CDR3 contains 14 residues. Trimming removed 8 bases at V and 1 base at J, with 15 bases between. Here the CDR3 DNA reads TGTGCCAGCCTGGACAGGACTACATCCTACGAGCAGTACTTC. It specifies CASLDRTTSYEQYF. Using reference TRBV2 and TRBJ2-7 for the parts outside the CDR3, the full variable domain is EPEVTQTPSHQVTQMGQEVILRCVPISNHLYFYWYRQILGQKVEFLVSFYNNEISEKSEIFDDQFSVERPDGSNFTLKIRSTKLEDSAMYFCASLDRTTSYEQYFGPGTRLTVT.

The chain joins TRBV5-4 to TRBJ1-1, with 9 bases aligning to TRBD1. The CDR3 runs 18 residues. J gave up 1 base and V 1 base, and 11 bases lay outside the gene matches. Germline CDR1 is SGHNT and CDR2 is YYREEE (reference sequence). The CDR3 loop reads CASSLMGQGLVGNTEAFF. CDR3 sequence (DNA): TGTGCCAGCAGCTTGATGGGACAGGGTTTGGTGGGGAACACTGAAGCTTTCTTT.

The chain carries TRBV13 and TRBJ2-7; TRBD1 matches 8 bases. Trimming took 5 bases from V and 2 from J; bases not matched to a gene: 5. CDR1 PRHDT and CDR2 FYEKMQ come from the germline V gene (reference sequence). The CDR3 covers 14 residues. In nucleotides, the CDR3 is TGTGCCAGCAGCCACAGGGGGGCGGCCTACGAGCAGTACTTC. Its protein product is CASSHRGAAYEQYF.

The rearrangement joins TRBV11-2 to TRBJ2-1, with TRBD1 identical over 9 bases. The CDR3 consists of 15 residues. Germline V gene sequence: CDR1 SGHAT, CDR2 FQNNGV. V was clipped by 6 bases and J by 7 bases; unmatched bases: 10. CDR3 DNA sequence: TGTGCCAGCAGATACCGGGACAGGGAGACGAATGAGCAGTTCTTC. Its translation is CASRYRDRETNEQFF. Variable domain in full (rest from reference TRBV11-2 and TRBJ2-1): EAGVAQSPRYKIIEKRQSVAFWCNPISGHATLYWYQQILGQGPKLLIQFQNNGVVDDSQLPKDRFSAERLKGVDSTLKIQPAKLEDSAVYLCASRYRDRETNEQFFGPGTRLTVL.

The V and J genes are TRBV7-2 and TRBJ2-1; D uncertain. The germline V and J ends were trimmed by 4 bases and 6 bases, with 13 bases remaining between them. This CDR3 is built from 14 residues. Germline assignment: CDR1 SGHTA and CDR2 FQGNSA. The DNA for the CDR3 is TGTGCCAGCAGCTCTCAAAACACGGGCAATGAGCAGTTCTTC. Translating gives CASSSQNTGNEQFF.

V gene TRBV2 combines with J gene TRBJ1-1, with 9 positions matching TRBD1. Trimming removed 8 bases from V and 4 bases from J; junction bases left unmatched: 8. The germline V gene has CDR1 SNHLY and CDR2 FYNNEI. The CDR3 has 14 amino acids. CDR3 loop: CASETGGRTTEAFF. CDR3 nucleotide sequence: TGTGCCAGCGAGACAGGGGGACGGACCACTGAAGCTTTCTTT.

This clone was seen at least ten times. CDR3 bases: TGTGCCAGCAGTAGAGGGCCAGGAACAAACTATGGCTACACCTTC. It translates to CASSRGPGTNYGYTF. V is TRBV2 and J is TRBJ1-2; D ambiguous. The CDR3 is 15 residues long. Trimming pared 5 bases from V and 2 bases from J, leaving 15 bases between. Germline V gene lookup returns CDR1 SNHLY and CDR2 FYNNEI.